One and the same sample provided the 27 T cell receptor beta chains below, sequenced in a study of T cell responses to AZD1222 COVID-19 vaccine. Profiled with immunoSEQ multiplex PCR; TCRdb holds only in-frame clones, not every one. The table has around 140,000 clones, 80% to 95% seen once; the top ten hold more than 5%. This specimen was peripheral blood, taken on day 0 of AZD1222 vaccination. The receptors stem from an adult in good health.

The V call is TRBV6-6, the J call TRBJ1-2, with D perhaps matching TRBD1 (5 bases). Germline loops: CDR1 MNHNY, CDR2 SVGAGI (reference sequence). CDR3 length: 20 amino acids. V was shortened by 6 bases and J by 2 bases, with 31 bases between the two germline ends. The CDR3 reads CASSLTPTDLGIYWNYGYTF. The CDR3 coding sequence is TGTGCCAGCAGCCTTACCCCGACAGACCTGGGAATATATTGGAACTATGGCTACACCTTC.

This clone was seen just once. This chain joins TRBV2 and TRBJ2-7; D gene uncertain. The germline V gene encodes CDR1 SNHLY and CDR2 FYNNEI. There are 10 residues in the CDR3. Trimming pared 7 bases from V and 6 bases from J, leaving 7 bases between. This CDR3 is CASKIGEQYF. The CDR3 DNA follows: TGTGCCAGCAAGATCGGCGAGCAGTACTTC.

This clone occurred once. The genes are TRBV2 and TRBJ2-3; 7 nucleotides line up with TRBD1. Germline CDR1 is SNHLY and CDR2 is FYNNEI. V was clipped by 4 bases and J by 8 bases; unmatched bases: 12. The CDR3 loop spans 15 amino acids. The CDR3 nucleotides read TGTGCCAGCAGTGTTGCTCGACAGGGCGGTGGTACGCAGTATTTT. This gives the protein CASSVARQGGGTQYF. The complete variable domain, with remaining parts taken from reference TRBV2 and TRBJ2-3, reads EPEVTQTPSHQVTQMGQEVILRCVPISNHLYFYWYRQILGQKVEFLVSFYNNEISEKSEIFDDQFSVERPDGSNFTLKIRSTKLEDSAMYFCASSVARQGGGTQYFGPGTRLTVL.

The chain carries TRBV28 and TRBJ1-1; TRBD1 matches 10 bases. CDR1 and CDR2 (germline): MDHEN, SYDVKM. The trim removed 5 bases at V and 5 bases at J, leaving 11 bases unmatched. The CDR3 runs to 16 residues. CDR3 residues: CASSRTGGAGVTEAFF. The CDR3 DNA reads TGTGCCAGCAGTCGGACAGGGGGTGCGGGTGTTACTGAAGCTTTCTTT.

On this clone: Other DNA sequences in this sample translate to the same CDR3. The CDR3 reads CASSQRGEETQYF. The CDR3 DNA follows: TGTGCCAGCAGCCAACGGGGGGAAGAGACCCAGTACTTC. The J gene is TRBJ2-5, the V gene TRBV3-1 (or the pseudogene TRBV3-2); 7 nucleotides match TRBD2. Trimming cost V 2 bases and J 3 bases; bases outside gene matches: 0. The germline V gene encodes CDR1 LGHDT and CDR2 YNNKEL (reference sequence). CDR3 length equals 13 residues.

The rearrangement links TRBV7-2 to TRBJ2-7; maybe TRBD2 (5 bases). Trimming pared 5 bases from V and 2 bases from J, leaving 13 bases between. The CDR3 is 14 amino acids. Germline V gene lookup returns CDR1 SGHTA and CDR2 FQGNSA. The CDR3 region is CASSPLLGAYEQYF. The DNA of the CDR3 is TGTGCCAGCAGCCCCCTCCTCGGGGCCTACGAGCAGTACTTC.

V is TRBV5-4 and J is TRBJ2-7; 7 bases agree with TRBD1. CDR1 SGHNT and CDR2 YYREEE come from the germline V gene (reference sequence). The CDR3 contains 15 residues. The junction had 8 bases not matched to a gene; V was cut back by 3 bases and J by 2 bases. CDR3 residues: CASSSIAGTAYEQYF. CDR3 bases: TGTGCCAGCAGCTCCATTGCCGGGACAGCCTACGAGCAGTACTTC.

J is TRBJ1-1 and V is TRBV10-3; D call uncertain. In germline, CDR1 is ENHRY, CDR2 SYGVKD. Trimming removed 0 bases from V and 1 base from J, with 9 bases in between. The CDR3 covers 15 residues. CDR3 residues: CAISESRQPNTEAFF. The CDR3 DNA is TGTGCCATCAGTGAGTCGCGGCAGCCGAACACTGAAGCTTTCTTT.

This rearrangement joins TRBV7-9 to TRBJ1-1; 9 positions agree with TRBD1. The CDR3 sequence is 14 residues long. Trimming at V came to 6 bases and at J to 1 base, leaving 3 bases not matched to a gene. From germline, CDR1 is SEHNR and CDR2 FQNEAQ (reference sequence). CDR3 sequence reads: CASSWGQGNTEAFF. CDR3 DNA sequence: TGTGCCAGCAGTTGGGGACAGGGGAACACTGAAGCTTTCTTT. Complete variable domain (other parts from reference TRBV7-9 and TRBJ1-1): DTGVSQNPRHKITKRGQNVTFRCDPISEHNRLYWYRQTLGQGPEFLTYFQNEAQLEKSRLLSDRFSAERPKGSFSTLEIQRTEQGDSAMYLCASSWGQGNTEAFFGQGTRLTVV.

This clone was picked up a small number of times. The chain has TRBV7-9 and TRBJ1-1; no clear D gene. Looked up from germline, CDR1 is SEHNR and CDR2 is FQNEAQ (reference sequence). CDR3 length: 12 residues. The V and J ends lost 0 bases and 4 bases respectively, with 3 bases between them. For the CDR3, the DNA is TGTGCCAGCAGCTTAGCGGGCACTGAAGCTTTCTTT. It specifies CASSLAGTEAFF.

J is TRBJ2-7 and V is TRBV2; D is perhaps TRBD1 or TRBD2 (5 bases each). Trimming stripped 5 bases from V and 7 bases from J, with 21 bases between. CDR3 length: 15 amino acids. CDR1 is SNHLY, CDR2 FYNNEI, per germline. The CDR3 sequence is CASSQRPPGTDEQYF. The CDR3 region has the DNA TGTGCCAGCAGTCAAAGGCCTCCCGGGACCGATGAGCAGTACTTC.

This sequence joins TRBV11-3 and TRBJ2-5; TRBD1 might be the D (7 bases). The V end was cut by 4 bases, the J end by 2 bases, with 14 bases between. Germline CDR1 reads SGHNT; CDR2 reads YENEEA. CDR3 length equals 15 residues. CDR3 sequence reads: CASSSRGTAQETQYF. For the CDR3, the DNA is TGTGCCAGCAGCTCGCGCGGGACAGCGCAAGAGACCCAGTACTTC.

V and J are TRBV6-5 and TRBJ1-1; no definite D call. The germline gives CDR1 MNHEY, CDR2 SVGAGI. The CDR3 length is 13 residues. Deletions cut 2 bases from V and 1 base from J, with 5 bases between. In nucleotides, the CDR3 is TGTGCCAGCAGTTACGCAAAGAACACTGAAGCTTTCTTT. This sequence encodes CASSYAKNTEAFF.

The rearrangement links TRBV11-1 to TRBJ2-5; D not resolved. This CDR3 contains 13 residues. Germline CDR1 and CDR2: SGHAT and FQDESV (reference sequence). Trimming removed 5 bases from V and 0 bases from J, with 7 bases in between. The CDR3 bases are TGTGCCAGCAGCAAAGTGTACCAAGAGACCCAGTACTTC. This sequence encodes CASSKVYQETQYF.

The CDR3 is CASSPPPGHLEQYF. The CDR3 nucleotides read TGTGCCAGCTCACCACCGCCAGGCCATTTAGAGCAGTACTTC. The chain couples TRBV18 to TRBJ2-7; D is undetermined. The germline V gene has CDR1 KGHSH and CDR2 LQKENI. The CDR3 length is 14 residues. Trimming took 0 bases from V and 7 from J, leaving 13 bases between them. The full variable domain, its missing parts supplied by reference TRBV18 and TRBJ2-7, is NAGVMQNPRHLVRRRGQEARLRCSPMKGHSHVYWYRQLPEEGLKFMVYLQKENIIDESGMPKERFSAEFPKEGPSILRIQQVVRGDSAAYFCASSPPPGHLEQYFGPGTRLTVT.

The chain combines TRBV20-1 with TRBJ2-1; 8 nucleotides align to TRBD2. CDR1 DFQATT and CDR2 SNEGSKA come from the germline V gene (reference sequence). This CDR3 is built from 11 residues. Germline trimming cut 4 bases from V and 9 bases from J; bases unmatched to any gene: 2. This CDR3 is CSANSGIEQFF. The CDR3 DNA follows: TGCAGTGCTAATAGCGGGATTGAGCAGTTCTTC.

The rearrangement joins TRBV6-6 to TRBJ2-1; TRBD1 aligns across 10 bases. The V gene end was trimmed by 6 bases and the J gene end by 8 bases; junction bases not matched to a gene: 7. The CDR3 has 14 amino acids. Per germline, CDR1 MNHNY and CDR2 SVGAGI (reference sequence). The CDR3 DNA reads as TGTGCCAGCAGCGTGGGACAGGGGAAGGATGAGCAGTTCTTC. This encodes CASSVGQGKDEQFF.

The chain uses TRBV4-1 and TRBJ1-2, with TRBD1 as a possible D gene (5 bases). Germline V gives CDR1 MGHRA, CDR2 YSYEKL. V was trimmed by 0 bases and J by 8 bases, leaving 10 bases between them. CDR3 size: 13 residues. The CDR3 DNA reads as TGCGCCAGCAGCCAAGAAGGGGCGGGAGGCTACACCTTC. Residues: CASSQEGAGGYTF.

The chain joins TRBV10-1 to TRBJ1-1, with 8 bases aligning to TRBD1. This CDR3 has 11 residues. The germline V gene encodes CDR1 WNHNN and CDR2 SYGVQD (reference sequence). V gave up 7 bases and J gave up 11 bases; unmatched junction bases: 6. CDR3 in DNA: TGCGCCAGCACCGGGACAGGCGCGGCTTTCTTT. Its translation is CASTGTGAAFF.

The CDR3 spells CASSPFTTDNEKLFF. The CDR3, as DNA: TGTGCCAGCTCACCATTTACGACTGATAATGAAAAACTGTTTTTT. The rearrangement joins TRBV18 to TRBJ1-4; D call uncertain. The CDR3 extends over 15 amino acids. Trimming removed 2 bases from V and 4 bases from J, with 11 bases in between. In germline, CDR1 is KGHSH, CDR2 LQKENI.

The chain recombines TRBV19 with TRBJ1-5; D is unclear. This CDR3 is built from 12 residues. Germline V gene lookup returns CDR1 LNHDA and CDR2 SQIVND (reference sequence). V dropped 4 bases and J dropped 3 bases, with 4 bases sitting between them. The DNA for the CDR3 is TGTGCCAGTAGTAGGGTCAATCAGCCCCAGCATTTT. This sequence encodes CASSRVNQPQHF.

The V gene is TRBV12-3 or TRBV12-4, the J gene TRBJ2-2, with no clear D. The V end was cut by 6 bases, the J end by 4 bases, with 9 bases between. The length of the CDR3 is 13 residues. The CDR3 DNA reads as TGTGCCAGCAGGCCGGGCCCCACCGGGGAGCTGTTTTTT. This codes for CASRPGPTGELFF.

V is TRBV2 and J is TRBJ2-7; D not certain. From germline, CDR1 is SNHLY and CDR2 FYNNEI. The CDR3 is 11 amino acids. The germline V and J ends were trimmed by 7 bases and 2 bases, with 6 bases remaining between them. The CDR3 nucleotides are TGTGCCAGCATCCTCGCCTACGAGCAGTACTTC. Protein product: CASILAYEQYF.

This chain joins TRBV7-9 and TRBJ2-7; 7 nucleotides line up with TRBD1. CDR3 size: 15 residues. The trim removed 5 bases at V and 2 bases at J, leaving 9 bases unmatched. Per the germline V gene, CDR1 is SEHNR and CDR2 is FQNEAQ (reference sequence). The CDR3 nucleotides are TGTGCCAGCAGCCCCTGGGGGACAGATACCTACGAGCAGTACTTC. Protein: CASSPWGTDTYEQYF.

The chain joins TRBV2 to TRBJ2-7; possibly TRBD2 for D (6 bases). Germline V gene sequence: CDR1 SNHLY, CDR2 FYNNEI. Trimming stripped 8 bases from V and 4 bases from J, with 18 bases between. The CDR3 totals 14 residues. The CDR3 DNA reads TGTGCCAGCCTCCTCCGGGAGAATCCTTACGAGCAGTACTTC. The encoded protein is CASLLRENPYEQYF.

The gene calls are TRBV11-2 and TRBJ2-2; D is uncertain. This CDR3 region has 14 residues. The V end lost 5 bases, the J end lost 5 bases, and 12 bases lay between the germline ends. Germline V CDR1 and CDR2: SGHAT, FQNNGV. This chain's CDR3 is CASSQALGTGELFF. CDR3 sequence (DNA): TGTGCCAGCAGCCAAGCCTTGGGAACCGGGGAGCTGTTTTTT. The whole variable domain, remainder taken from reference TRBV11-2 and TRBJ2-2, is EAGVAQSPRYKIIEKRQSVAFWCNPISGHATLYWYQQILGQGPKLLIQFQNNGVVDDSQLPKDRFSAERLKGVDSTLKIQPAKLEDSAVYLCASSQALGTGELFFGEGSRLTVL.

CDR3 in amino acids: CASSPVVLGVEQYF. CDR3 nucleotide sequence: TGTGCCAGCAGTCCTGTAGTGTTAGGGGTCGAGCAGTACTTC. The chain is built from TRBV2 and TRBJ2-7; TRBD1 is a possible D gene (5 bases). The V end was cut by 5 bases, the J end by 6 bases, with 17 bases between. This CDR3 region has 14 residues. Germline CDR1 reads SNHLY; CDR2 reads FYNNEI.